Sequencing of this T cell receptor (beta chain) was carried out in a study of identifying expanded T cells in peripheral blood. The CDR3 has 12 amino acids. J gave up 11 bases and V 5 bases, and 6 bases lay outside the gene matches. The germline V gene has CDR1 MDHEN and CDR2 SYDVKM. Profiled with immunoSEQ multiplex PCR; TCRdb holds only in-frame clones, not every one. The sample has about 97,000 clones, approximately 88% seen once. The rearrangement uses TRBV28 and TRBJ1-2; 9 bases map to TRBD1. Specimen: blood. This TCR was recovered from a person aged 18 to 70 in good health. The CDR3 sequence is CASSPPGQGYTF. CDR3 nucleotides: TGTGCCAGCAGTCCTCCGGGACAGGGTTACACCTTC.